This TCR beta chain was recorded in a study of CD8+ T cells in alopecia areata. About the research overall: Patients in the treated group were given tofacitinib by mouth, 5 to 10 mg twice a day. Patients remained on tofacitinib for 6 to 18 months and then went 6 months without it. Study-wide points: While patients received tofacitinib, many expanded lesional clones remained present in scalp and blood.

With V trimmed by 5 bases and J by 0 bases, 0 bases remained unmatched. The V gene's germline CDR1 is MDHEN and CDR2 SYDVKM. This CDR3 has 14 amino acids. As regards this clone: Its antigen is unknown.

Extracted RNA was reverse transcribed, and the resulting cDNA served as sequencing template. Using immunoSEQ multiplex PCR, the repertoire was profiled, and TCRdb retains in-frame clones only, with some absent. The repertoire includes about 220,000 clones, 50% to 70% of them detected once, and around 1.6% sits in the top ten. Treatment reported: oral pan-JAK inhibitor, 5-10 mg twice daily. Individuals with alopecia areata gave both lesional scalp punch biopsies and peripheral blood for collection. The origin of this receptor is a human donor with alopecia areata. The chain couples TRBV28 to TRBJ2-4; 8 nucleotides align to TRBD1. Sequencing used CD4+ T cells sorted from blood, obtained at week 4, from a patient treated with tofacitinib. The DNA of the CDR3 is TGTGCCAGCAGTGGACAGGGAGCCAAAAACATTCAGTACTTC. It yields the protein CASSGQGAKNIQYF.